The 25 T cell receptor beta chains reported below all come from one sample, sequenced in a study of blood T cell repertoires in COVID-19. The protocol was immunoSEQ multiplex PCR, while the TCRdb copy is restricted to in-frame clones and leaves out a portion. The repertoire includes 200,000 to 250,000 clones, over 75% of them detected once, and about 4.1% sits in the top ten. Specimen: peripheral blood. These receptors were collected from a man aged 50-60 years with acute or convalescent COVID-19.

V gene TRBV30 combines with J gene TRBJ2-2, with D perhaps matching TRBD1 (5 bases). V was pared by 2 bases and J by 4 bases, with 11 bases between. The CDR3 totals 14 residues. Germline CDR1 reads GTSNPN; CDR2 reads SVGIG (reference sequence). In DNA, the CDR3 is TGTGCCTGGAGTAGGGGCTCAGTCACCGGGGAGCTGTTTTTT. Its translation is CAWSRGSVTGELFF.

J is TRBJ2-5 and V is TRBV5-1, with D possibly matching TRBD1 (6 bases). From germline, CDR1 is SGHRS and CDR2 YFSETQ. There are 15 residues in the CDR3. V was trimmed by 4 bases and J by 13 bases, leaving 26 bases between them. The CDR3 is CASSPQGNNREVRYF. CDR3 coding DNA: TGCGCCAGCAGCCCCCAAGGGAACAACAGGGAAGTGAGGTACTTC.

The chain combines TRBV6-5 with TRBJ1-2; 10 nucleotides align to TRBD1. Germline-derived CDR1 and CDR2 are MNHEY and SVGAGI. This CDR3 is built from 15 residues. V shed 4 bases and J 4 bases; nucleotides not matched to a gene: 6. Here the CDR3 DNA reads TGTGCCAGCAGTTTTATGACAGGGGGCGGCTATGGCTACACCTTC. It encodes CASSFMTGGGYGYTF.

V and J are TRBV14 and TRBJ1-6; D gene unclear. CDR3 length: 13 amino acids. Germline-derived CDR1 and CDR2 are SGHDN and FVKESK. Trimming took 1 base from V and 6 from J, leaving 4 bases between them. For the CDR3, the DNA is TGTGCCAGCAGCCAAGTCGGTAATTCACCCCTCCACTTT. It translates to CASSQVGNSPLHF.

V and J are TRBV7-6 and TRBJ2-5; 8 nucleotides agree with TRBD1. V lost 4 bases and J lost 4; bases outside the gene matches: 2. The CDR3 covers 13 residues. Per germline, CDR1 SGHVS and CDR2 FNYEAQ. In DNA form, the CDR3 reads TGTGCCAGCAGCTCCAGGGGGCGAGAGACCCAGTACTTC. This codes for CASSSRGRETQYF.

The CDR3 DNA follows: TGTGCCAGCAGCTTGGGGCAGGCGAGGGTATGGGGCAATCAGCCCCAGCATTTT. Translated: CASSLGQARVWGNQPQHF. The V gene is TRBV5-8, the J gene TRBJ1-5; no firm D call. Per germline, CDR1 SGHTS and CDR2 YDEGEE. Trimming stripped 0 bases from V and 2 bases from J, with 18 bases between. The CDR3 has 18 amino acids. Full variable domain (remainder filled in from reference TRBV5-8 and TRBJ1-5): EAGVTQSPTHLIKTRGQQATLRCSPISGHTSVYWYQQALGLGLQFLLWYDEGEERNRGNFPPRFSGRQFPNYSSELNVNALELEDSALYLCASSLGQARVWGNQPQHFGDGTRLSIL.

The J gene is TRBJ2-3, the V gene TRBV7-3; D ambiguous. Trimming stripped 1 base from V and 4 bases from J, with 12 bases between. Germline-derived CDR1 and CDR2 are SGHTA and FQGTGA. The CDR3 contains 15 residues. CDR3: CASSLSMALSDTQYF. The CDR3 region has the DNA TGTGCCAGCAGCTTAAGCATGGCCTTATCAGATACGCAGTATTTT. Together with reference TRBV7-3 and TRBJ2-3, the CDR3 gives the full variable domain: GAGVSQTPSNKVTEKGKYVELRCDPISGHTALYWYRQSLGQGPEFLIYFQGTGAADDSGLPNDRFFAVRPEGSVSTLKIQRTERGDSAVYLCASSLSMALSDTQYFGPGTRLTVL.

This chain joins TRBV6-5 and TRBJ2-7; 9 bases map to TRBD1. Trimming took 7 bases from V and 1 from J; bases not matched to a gene: 8. The CDR3 sequence is 15 residues long. Germline V CDR1 and CDR2: MNHEY, SVGAGI. The CDR3 nucleotides are TGTGCCAGCAACCTACCAGGACAGGGGTCCTACGAGCAGTACTTC. Residues: CASNLPGQGSYEQYF.

V gene TRBV10-1 combines with J gene TRBJ2-7, with 8 bases lining up with TRBD1. Germline V gene data show CDR1 as WNHNN and CDR2 as SYGVQD (reference sequence). CDR3 length: 13 residues. Unmatched junction bases numbered 2, after V lost 5 bases and J lost 2 bases. CDR3 in amino acids: CASSRDRTYEQYF. The CDR3 DNA sequence: TGCGCCAGCAGTCGGGACAGGACCTACGAGCAGTACTTC.

Note on this clone: The sample carries other DNA sequences with the same CDR3. The chain joins TRBV18 to TRBJ2-6, with 7 bases matching TRBD2. Germline lookup yields CDR1 KGHSH and CDR2 LQKENI. J was trimmed by 4 bases and V by 3 bases; bases with no gene match: 3. The CDR3 length is 15 residues. The CDR3 loop reads CASSPGGTGANVLTF. The CDR3 DNA sequence: TGTGCCAGCTCACCGGGGGGGACCGGGGCCAACGTCCTGACTTTC.

This clone showed up just once. The J gene is TRBJ2-5, the V gene TRBV6-2 or TRBV6-3, with 10 bases lining up with TRBD1. Germline CDR1 reads MNHEY; CDR2 reads SVGEGT. The V gene end was trimmed by 5 bases and the J gene end by 0 bases; junction bases not matched to a gene: 3. The CDR3 runs to 15 residues. The CDR3 loop reads CASSQDRGYQETQYF. Here the CDR3 DNA reads TGTGCCAGCAGTCAGGACAGGGGGTACCAAGAGACCCAGTACTTC.

The rearrangement uses TRBV11-2 and TRBJ2-2; D gene unclear. The V end lost 1 base, the J end lost 6 bases, and 6 bases lay between the germline ends. Germline V gene lookup returns CDR1 SGHAT and CDR2 FQNNGV. This CDR3 spans 13 amino acids. This chain's CDR3 is CASSLGESGELFF. The CDR3 DNA reads as TGTGCCAGCAGCTTAGGAGAATCCGGGGAGCTGTTTTTT.

The CDR3 here is CASSEARRGHQPQHF. The CDR3 DNA reads TGTGCCAGCAGTGAAGCGCGGAGGGGGCATCAGCCCCAGCATTTT. J is TRBJ1-5 and V is TRBV2; 7 bases are a match to TRBD1. Trimming took 0 bases from V and 5 from J; bases not matched to a gene: 4. This CDR3 is 15 amino acids long. Per the germline V gene, CDR1 is SNHLY and CDR2 is FYNNEI.

This clone qualifies as medium-sized. This chain links TRBV10-1 with TRBJ1-6; 8 bases are a match to TRBD1. V shed 3 bases and J 10 bases; nucleotides not matched to a gene: 2. The CDR3 is 13 amino acids. In germline, CDR1 is WNHNN, CDR2 SYGVQD (reference sequence). CDR3 sequence (DNA): TGCGCCAGCAGTGACCGACAGGGGTCACCCCTCCACTTT. Amino acids: CASSDRQGSPLHF.

This clone was seen only a few times. The chain has TRBV30 and TRBJ2-5, with no clear D. V dropped 2 bases and J dropped 2 bases, with 9 bases sitting between them. The germline CDR1 and CDR2 sequences are GTSNPN and SVGIG (reference sequence). CDR3 length: 13 residues. CDR3 amino acids: CAWSRNSQETQYF. The DNA of the CDR3 is TGTGCCTGGAGTAGAAACAGTCAAGAGACCCAGTACTTC.

The gene calls are TRBV5-8 and TRBJ1-1, with 7 bases matching TRBD1. V shed 3 bases, J shed 6 bases, and the junction held 5 bases outside the gene matches. CDR1 and CDR2 (germline): SGHTS, YDEGEE. The CDR3 totals 13 residues. The chain's CDR3 is CASSSYRGAEAFF. The CDR3 coding sequence is TGTGCCAGCAGCTCTTACAGGGGTGCTGAAGCTTTCTTT.

The chain has TRBV6-5 and TRBJ1-1; D perhaps matches TRBD1 (5 bases). V was clipped by 0 bases and J by 2 bases, with 10 bases between them. CDR1 and CDR2 (germline): MNHEY, SVGAGI. The CDR3 sequence is 15 residues long. The CDR3 loop is CASSYSWQGNTEAFF. The CDR3 DNA sequence: TGTGCCAGCAGTTACTCGTGGCAGGGCAACACTGAAGCTTTCTTT.

The CDR3 DNA follows: TGCGCCAGCAGCTTAGAGAGGAGGGCTGAAGCTTTCTTT. Protein product: CASSLERRAEAFF. This sequence joins TRBV5-1 and TRBJ1-1; no reliable D call. The germline gives CDR1 SGHRS, CDR2 YFSETQ. V dropped 2 bases and J dropped 6 bases, with 11 bases sitting between them. This CDR3 is built from 13 residues.

The V call is TRBV5-1, the J call TRBJ1-5; D might be TRBD1 (5 bases). The CDR3 contains 13 residues. Trimming cost V 4 bases and J 6 bases, with 11 bases left between them. Germline CDR1 and CDR2: SGHRS and YFSETQ. The CDR3 bases are TGCGCCAGCAGCCGAGATAGGGGTCAGCCCCAGCATTTT. Translated: CASSRDRGQPQHF. Using reference TRBV5-1 and TRBJ1-5 for the parts outside the CDR3, the full variable domain is KAGVTQTPRYLIKTRGQQVTLSCSPISGHRSVSWYQQTPGQGLQFLFEYFSETQRNKGNFPGRFSGRQFSNSRSEMNVSTLELGDSALYLCASSRDRGQPQHFGDGTRLSIL.

This chain uses TRBV2 with TRBJ1-5; TRBD1 might be the D (5 bases). The V end lost 7 bases, the J end lost 4 bases, and 17 bases lay between the germline ends. Germline-derived CDR1 and CDR2 are SNHLY and FYNNEI. The CDR3 is 15 amino acids. DNA of the CDR3: TGTGCCAGCACCGGTCAGGAGGGGAGAAATCAGCCCCAGCATTTT. Protein sequence: CASTGQEGRNQPQHF.

The chain carries TRBV5-4 and TRBJ2-3; 14 bases fit TRBD2. This CDR3 spans 16 amino acids. The trim removed 2 bases at V and 5 bases at J, leaving 4 bases unmatched. CDR1 and CDR2 from the germline V gene are SGHNT and YYREEE (reference sequence). CDR3 nucleotide sequence: TGTGCCAGCAGCTTCCCGGGACTAGCGGGGGAAGATACGCAGTATTTT. It yields the protein CASSFPGLAGEDTQYF.

The chain combines TRBV6-1 with TRBJ1-4; TRBD1 might be the D (5 bases). From germline, CDR1 is MNHNS and CDR2 SASEGT. This CDR3 region has 15 residues. The V end lost 1 base, the J end lost 5 bases, and 11 bases lay between the germline ends. CDR3 sequence (DNA): TGTGCCAGCAGTGAAGAGGACATATTGAATGAAAAACTGTTTTTT. Amino acid sequence: CASSEEDILNEKLFF.

V gene TRBV19 combines with J gene TRBJ2-3, with 9 bases fitting TRBD2. With V trimmed by 5 bases and J by 4 bases, 7 bases remained unmatched. The CDR3 spans 15 residues. Germline lookup yields CDR1 LNHDA and CDR2 SQIVND (reference sequence). The CDR3 region is CASSRLAGRADTQYF. The CDR3 DNA is TGTGCCAGTAGTCGCCTAGCGGGGAGGGCAGATACGCAGTATTTT.

This clone was recorded only once. The chain uses TRBV12-3 or TRBV12-4 and TRBJ1-2; the D gene is possibly TRBD1 (6 bases). Trimming left V 6 bases short and J 7 bases short, with 15 bases between. The CDR3 extends over 13 amino acids. The CDR3 loop is CASREQGKGGYTF. CDR3 sequence (DNA): TGTGCCAGCAGGGAACAGGGAAAAGGTGGCTACACCTTC.

The chain employs TRBV28 and TRBJ1-3, with D possibly being TRBD1 (6 bases). Trimming pared 10 bases from V and 4 bases from J, leaving 17 bases between. Germline V gene data show CDR1 as MDHEN and CDR2 as SYDVKM. CDR3 length equals 14 residues. The DNA for the CDR3 is TGTGCCACCATACAGGGAAGGTTGGGAAACACCATATATTTT. It codes for CATIQGRLGNTIYF.